This T cell receptor (beta chain) was sequenced in a study of cytomegalovirus exposure and HLA in healthy donors (dated by TCRdb to about 2017). About the full investigation: An earlier analysis of roughly 570 of the donors reported roughly 300 Gb of sequence data and 117 million unique TCR beta sequences obtained from some 200 million T cells. In the later analysis, no new phenotypic data were used to find candidate immune exposures; instead, reliance was placed on TCR beta sequences and their occurrence across donors. The study was designed to test whether signatures of past pathogen exposure could be identified by cataloging public T cell receptors. An earlier analysis of about 600 of the donors used high-throughput TCR beta sequencing to judge whether each TCR beta V gene segment behaved as functional or pseudogenic. HLA typing included class I and class II loci at four-digit resolution. About 280 gigabases of sequencing data and around 80 million unique TCR sequences made up an early release that covered approximately 620 HLA-typed donors. The number of donors typed differed by locus, with roughly 629-640 for A, B, C, DRB1 and DQB1, around 500 for DQA1, under 610 for DPA1, and around 450 for DPB1. Donor age, sex, ethnicity and CMV serostatus were compiled alongside the repertoire data. A later genetic analysis took genome-wide SNP genotypes for about 65% of the 666 donors and used that subset as a discovery cohort. Because of strong linkage in the cohort, five DR-DQ haplotypes were treated as single units for association and clustering. The T cell repertoires of roughly 660 subjects were profiled by immunosequencing and related to cytomegalovirus serostatus. Along with the approximately 700-subject first cohort, a separate validation cohort of roughly 110 different subjects was used. Among a few hundred genotyped donors of the cohort, an average of around 240,000 unique TCR beta nucleotide sequences were sequenced per donor, roughly 18% of them non-productive. In a later analysis, previously published TCR beta repertoires from hundreds of donors were re-analyzed and high-resolution HLA genotyping was added so that TCR occurrence patterns could be studied. High-throughput TCR immunosequencing, statistical association of individual TCRs with disease status, and machine learning were combined to predict cytomegalovirus infection status. The genetic ancestry cluster associated with self-reported Caucasian donors included over 65% of the approximately 400 genotyped donors. All discovery cohort repertoires had been generated using a single sequencing platform. The research as a whole found: Strong co-occurrence of HLA alleles, especially DR and DQ, made assigning TCR associations to individual alleles difficult. In a later analysis, the rate of TCR association differed among HLA loci, with DRB1 alleles having the most associated TCRs and HLA-C alleles having the fewest. In an earlier analysis of around 600 of the donors, most TCR beta V segments were observed in productive rearrangements about 90% or about 30% of the time, broadly matching IMGT annotations. According to a later genetic analysis, donors in an Asian-associated ancestry cluster had fewer N-insertions in productive TCRs than the approximately 650-donor mean. For the cohort, immune exposure information was limited to CMV serostatus. Several of the top co-occurrence clusters appeared to be linked to parvovirus B19, influenza, CMV and Epstein-Barr virus, according to a later analysis. Only TCR beta chains were sequenced in this cohort, and the absence of alpha or paired-chain data limited detectable features. A further reported finding was that TCR beta sequences accurately predicted the HLA-A and HLA-B alleles for most subjects in the first cohort. Because counts were too low, seventeen rarely observed V segments, including chromosome 9 orphons, were excluded from the earlier analysis of several hundred of the donors. The study listed 150 to 200 TCR beta chains as associated with cytomegalovirus. In vitro tests confirmed that a few of the cytomegalovirus-associated TCR beta chains recognize cytomegalovirus antigens. A later analysis found that most CMV-associated TCR beta chains appeared HLA-restricted, with HLA associations seemingly driven largely by CMV exposure. At a false discovery rate of 0.05, a later analysis linked 15,000 to 20,000 TCR beta sequences to specific HLA alleles. HLA typing was unavailable for some donors at each locus, so association tests used only the typed subset. A cluster of highly shared sequence variants was judged likely to be a technical artifact of the sequencing pipeline. Correlated functional status among segregating V segments might reflect linkage disequilibrium, but an unknown experimental factor could not be ruled out. A later analysis found that HLA-associated TCR beta chains were more clonally expanded and had lower generation probabilities than equally common non-associated chains. Presence/absence analyses assumed roughly uniform sequencing depth across donors, an assumption that may not hold. The authors suggested that the approach could potentially be extended to other disease states and immunological phenotypes. While some public TCRs were present in many individuals, most TCR sequences turned up only very rarely across donors. Some IMGT-functional V segments, including TRBV6-2 and TRBV6-3, could not be told apart with the 87-base-pair reads, so those segments were excluded. A later genetic analysis associated a missense DCLRE1C variant with V-gene and J-gene trimming of TCR beta chains, and an independent cohort replicated the association. The classifier was reported to diagnose cytomegalovirus status with high specificity and sensitivity in both the original cohort and the validation cohort.

Concerning this clone: Its antigen target is currently unknown. No much larger clonotype is one base removed from it; base qualities were not supplied.

CDR1 and CDR2 were assigned from the germline V gene (reference sequence) as DFQATT and SNEGSKA. The CDR3 sequence holds 11 residues, the cysteine and phenylalanine included. The sequence is cut down to CDR3 DNA, 33 bases in frame from base 1. Germline trimming: 0 bases from V, 12 bases from J; junction bases outside gene matches: 2. The cohort comprised 710 or so healthy bone marrow donors. Cohort members were all nominally healthy when sampled, although unrecorded immune exposures were likely present. The donor was CMV seronegative and was included in the group of approximately 350 seronegative cohort members. Each donor provided a peripheral blood sample, and peripheral blood mononuclear cells were used for TCR beta sequencing. The Qiagen DNeasy Blood Extraction Kit was used to extract genomic DNA from the blood cell samples. The method behind the library was the immunoSEQ multiplex PCR assay. A mixture of 60 forward primers for TCR Vbeta segments and 13 reverse primers for TCR Jbeta segments was used in the multiplex PCR. The CDR3 region of rearranged TCR beta genes was amplified from genomic DNA with a multiplex PCR assay. The Illumina HiSeq System was used to sequence the amplified TCR beta libraries as 87-base-pair reads. Processing in the source paper ran as follows. Across the 600 to 700 repertoires, a later analysis counted 80 million or so unique TCR beta chains, 9 million to 14 million of which were shared by at least two donors. To remove PCR and sequencing errors, raw reads were error-corrected and collapsed into unique sequences using a nearest-neighbor algorithm that merged closely related sequences. CDR3 sequences were aligned to IMGT reference sequences to assign V, D and J gene segments. For a sequence to be retained, at least a six-nucleotide match to both a V gene segment and a J gene segment was required. A rearrangement was called productive if the CDR3 had no stop codons and remained in frame with V and J, and every other rearrangement was called non-productive. Following IMGT convention, CDR3 was defined as the stretch from the second conserved V-encoded cysteine up to the conserved J-encoded phenylalanine. Sequences without an unambiguous match to a single V gene segment were excluded from the earlier analysis of several hundred of the donors. In an earlier analysis of approximately 590 of the donors, a V segment was called functional when productive rearrangements were above 56.7%, and segregating when the standard deviation between donors exceeded 5%. A statistical classification framework was built for diagnosing cytomegalovirus status from the catalog of TCR beta chain sequences. In a later analysis, V and J genes were assigned by comparing TCR nucleotide sequences against IMGT/GENE-DB human TR gene sequences. Using the TCRdist pipeline, a later analysis assigned CDR3 sequences along with most-parsimonious VDJ recombination scenarios. In a later analysis, every TCR beta chain was defined by the combination of its CDR3 amino acid sequence and its V-gene family, and reads without a unique V-gene family were dropped. To address suspected cross-contamination and a sequencing artifact, a later analysis removed some 620 highly shared, low-generation-probability nucleotide sequences. In a later analysis, a clonal expansion index was calculated for each public chain from normalized within-repertoire ranks of inferred template counts. In a later analysis, generation probabilities were computed with a VDJ recombination model fitted to out-of-frame rearrangements, and the resulting probabilities were checked against IGoR. A later analysis scored TCR-TCR, TCR-HLA and TCR-CMV co-occurrence with hypergeometric tests, applying a repertoire-size bias correction to TCR pairs. A later analysis estimated false discovery rates by permuting HLA or CMV assignments 20 times. In a later analysis, co-occurring TCRs were grouped using DBSCAN, with TCRdist sequence similarity added in when clustering inside HLA-allele-positive subsets. For co-occurrence clustering, repertoires with fewer than 30,000 or more than 120,000 public chains were excluded, along with four to six repertoires with anomalous nucleotide sharing. The table comes from immuneACCESS by way of TCRdb, which keeps in-frame sequences with V and J called. Part of the clones is missing from these tables; in studies checked, under half for an unresolved V gene and the rest for unknown reasons. V and J calls and clone size are as listed in that table; D and trimming were resolved from the DNA. The sample profile shows roughly 160,000 clones; roughly 83% of them were found once. About 0.39% of the sample goes to the ten largest clones.

The chain uses TRBV20-1 and TRBJ2-1; the junction holds 7 bases that match TRBD2. The origin of this receptor is a boy aged 2 to 10 in good health and CMV-seronegative. The sequencing sample was made of PBMCs. The CDR3 protein: CSARDPGGQFF. At the DNA level, the sequence is TGCAGTGCTAGAGATCCGGGGGGGCAGTTCTTC.